Listed below are T cell receptor beta chains from one sample, sequenced in a study of blood T cell repertoires in COVID-19. Profiling relied on immunoSEQ multiplex PCR, and the TCRdb table lists in-frame clones only, not all of them. The sample has 70,000 or so clones; 70% to 80% are singletons. The sample consisted of peripheral blood. Source of these receptors: a man aged 70 or older with acute or convalescent COVID-19. The CDR3 runs from the conserved cysteine through the conserved F or W. D genes are given only for firm matches. Clone size is given for some rows only: seen once, a few or many times, or a class if the clone is expanded.

CDR3 | DNA | size | length | D | J | V
CASSFTGSAYEQYF | TGCGCCAGCAGCTTCACGGGGAGCGCCTACGAGCAGTACTTC | NA | 14 | NA | TRBJ2-7 | TRBV5-1
CASSLGQGTGELFF | TGTGCCAGCAGCTTGGGGCAGGGGACCGGGGAGCTGTTTTTT | few | 14 | NA | TRBJ2-2 | TRBV5-6
CASSQGQRAHTYEQYF | TGTGCCAGCAGCCAAGGACAGCGGGCCCATACATACGAGCAGTACTTC | once | 16 | NA | TRBJ2-7 | TRBV3-1/TRBV3-2
CASGLNTGGHTEAFF | TGTGCTAGTGGTTTGAACACTGGAGGTCACACTGAAGCTTTCTTT | NA | 15 | NA | TRBJ1-1 | TRBV12-5
CSALALENGYTF | TGCAGCGCTTTGGCTCTGGAGAATGGCTACACCTTC | NA | 12 | NA | TRBJ1-2 | TRBV29-1
CASSMGAGTEAFF | TGTGCCAGTAGTATGGGGGCTGGGACTGAAGCTTTCTTT | once | 13 | NA | TRBJ1-1 | TRBV19
CASSLQGNTQYF | TGTGCCAGCAGTCTACAGGGAAATACGCAGTATTTT | NA | 12 | NA | TRBJ2-3 | TRBV6-5
CASSLGTAQETQYF | TGCGCCAGCAGCTTAGGGACTGCGCAAGAGACCCAGTACTTC | NA | 14 | NA | TRBJ2-5 | TRBV5-1
CASTTIQLAGVRGEQYF | TGTGCCAGCACCACCATACAACTAGCGGGAGTCAGGGGCGAGCAGTACTTC | NA | 17 | TRBD2 | TRBJ2-7 | TRBV27
CASRQGGTFSGNTIYF | TGTGCCAGCAGACAAGGGGGAACTTTCTCTGGAAACACCATATATTTT | once | 16 | NA | TRBJ1-3 | TRBV28
CASSATGTSGTGELFF | TGCGCCAGCAGCGCTACCGGGACTAGCGGGACCGGGGAGCTGTTTTTT | NA | 16 | TRBD2 | TRBJ2-2 | TRBV5-1
CASSLGLAGSEQFF | TGTGCCAGCAGCTTAGGGCTAGCGGGAAGTGAGCAGTTCTTC | NA | 14 | TRBD2 | TRBJ2-1 | TRBV11-3
CASSPLRAVGLPLHF | TGTGCCAGTAGTCCCCTGAGGGCGGTAGGCTTACCCCTCCACTTT | once | 15 | NA | TRBJ1-6 | TRBV19
CASSFSQGSNQPQHF | TGTGCCAGCAGCTTTTCCCAGGGGAGCAATCAGCCCCAGCATTTT | NA | 15 | NA | TRBJ1-5 | TRBV7-2
CASSQGDRGNEKLFF | TGCGCCAGCAGCCAAGGGGACAGGGGTAATGAAAAACTGTTTTTT | NA | 15 | TRBD1 | TRBJ1-4 | TRBV4-1
CASEAASGRAYEQYF | TGTGCCAGTGAGGCGGCTAGCGGGAGAGCCTACGAGCAGTACTTC | many | 15 | TRBD2 | TRBJ2-7 | TRBV2
CASSLGGQGNEQYF | TGCGCCAGCAGCTTGGGAGGACAGGGTAACGAGCAGTACTTC | NA | 14 | TRBD1 | TRBJ2-7 | TRBV5-1
CATSRDPRTGGAEKLFF | TGTGCCACCAGCAGAGATCCGCGGACAGGGGGGGCGGAAAAACTGTTTTTT | NA | 17 | TRBD1 | TRBJ1-4 | TRBV15
CASSLGQGASGYTF | TGTGCCAGCTCACTTGGACAGGGGGCGTCTGGCTACACCTTC | few | 14 | TRBD1 | TRBJ1-2 | TRBV18
CASSAGGAWTEAFF | TGTGCCAGCAGTGCAGGGGGCGCTTGGACTGAAGCTTTCTTT | few | 14 | TRBD1 | TRBJ1-1 | TRBV2
CASSATGFSTDTQYF | TGTGCCAGTAGCGCGACAGGCTTCAGCACAGATACGCAGTATTTT | NA | 15 | NA | TRBJ2-3 | TRBV19
CASSDREDQPQHF | TGTGCCAGCAGTGACAGGGAGGATCAGCCCCAGCATTTT | NA | 13 | TRBD1 | TRBJ1-5 | TRBV27
CASSSRDTIYF | TGTGCCAGCAGTTCCCGAGACACCATATATTTT | NA | 11 | NA | TRBJ1-3 | TRBV12-3/TRBV12-4
CANVQGNTGELFF | TGTGCCAACGTACAGGGGAACACCGGGGAGCTGTTTTTT | NA | 13 | NA | TRBJ2-2 | TRBV12-3/TRBV12-4
CASSSPRGWTGLNTEAFF | TGTGCCAGCAGCTCCCCCCGAGGGTGGACAGGATTGAACACTGAAGCTTTCTTT | NA | 18 | TRBD1 | TRBJ1-1 | TRBV7-8
CASSLVQGVHEQYF | TGTGCCAGCAGTTTGGTACAGGGGGTCCACGAGCAGTACTTC | NA | 14 | TRBD1 | TRBJ2-7 | TRBV28
CASSWTEINSPLHF | TGTGCCAGCAGCTGGACAGAGATTAATTCACCCCTCCACTTT | NA | 14 | NA | TRBJ1-6 | TRBV5-6
CASSIGGANTGELFF | TGTGCCAGTAGTATAGGCGGGGCGAACACCGGGGAGCTGTTTTTT | few | 15 | NA | TRBJ2-2 | TRBV19
CASSVEPSGSLYEQYF | TGTGCCAGCAGCGTAGAGCCTAGCGGGTCACTCTACGAGCAGTACTTC | NA | 16 | TRBD2 | TRBJ2-7 | TRBV9
CASRNPDRGHQPQHF | TGTGCCAGCAGAAACCCAGACAGGGGGCATCAGCCCCAGCATTTT | NA | 15 | TRBD1 | TRBJ1-5 | TRBV28
CASTRDRGDYGYTF | TGTGCCAGCACCCGGGACAGGGGAGACTATGGCTACACCTTC | NA | 14 | TRBD1 | TRBJ1-2 | TRBV6-5
CASSSADRAGEAFF | TGTGCCAGCAGTTCCGCGGACAGGGCGGGTGAAGCTTTCTTT | NA | 14 | TRBD1 | TRBJ1-1 | TRBV6-5
CASGSGYSTDTQYF | TGTGCTAGTGGTAGCGGGTATAGCACAGATACGCAGTATTTT | NA | 14 | NA | TRBJ2-3 | TRBV12-5
CASSSPSSGNTDTQYF | TGTGCCAGCAGTTCCCCCTCGAGCGGCAACACAGATACGCAGTATTTT | NA | 16 | NA | TRBJ2-3 | TRBV28
CASKGRGAQHF | TGTGCCAGCAAAGGACGGGGGGCCCAGCATTTT | many | 11 | NA | TRBJ1-5 | TRBV27
CASSFRPGGLQETQYF | TGTGCCAGCAGCTTCCGACCAGGGGGGTTACAAGAGACCCAGTACTTC | NA | 16 | NA | TRBJ2-5 | TRBV11-2
CASTQRDRGHNEQFF | TGTGCCAGTACCCAGAGGGACAGGGGCCACAATGAGCAGTTCTTC | few | 15 | TRBD1 | TRBJ2-1 | TRBV19
CASSVEAGGLTDTQYF | TGTGCCAGCAGCGTAGAAGCGGGAGGCCTCACAGATACGCAGTATTTT | NA | 16 | TRBD2 | TRBJ2-3 | TRBV9
CASSKGGYYNNEQFF | TGTGCCAGCAGCAAAGGAGGGTACTATAACAATGAGCAGTTCTTC | many | 15 | NA | TRBJ2-1 | TRBV21-1
CASSQFSQLAGGYEQFF | TGCGCCAGCAGCCAATTTTCCCAACTAGCGGGGGGCTATGAGCAGTTCTTC | NA | 17 | TRBD2 | TRBJ2-1 | TRBV4-1
CASSQGAGLGIVQYF | TGTGCCAGCAGCCAAGGGGCGGGACTGGGGATCGTGCAGTACTTC | NA | 15 | NA | TRBJ2-7 | TRBV11-3
CASSLEGHTAEAFF | TGTGCCAGCAGCTTGGAGGGGCACACCGCTGAAGCTTTCTTT | once | 14 | NA | TRBJ1-1 | TRBV7-9
CASSARTGQAYSNQPQHF | TGTGCCAGTAGTGCGAGGACAGGGCAAGCCTATAGCAATCAGCCCCAGCATTTT | NA | 18 | TRBD1 | TRBJ1-5 | TRBV19
CASRGGYEQYF | TGTGCCAGCAGGGGGGGCTACGAGCAGTACTTC | NA | 11 | NA | TRBJ2-7 | TRBV7-2
CASSYSRTALGYGYTF | TGTGCCAGCAGTTACTCCCGGACAGCCCTCGGCTATGGCTACACCTTC | NA | 16 | NA | TRBJ1-2 | TRBV6-2/TRBV6-3
CASSISPTSAQETQYF | TGTGCCAGTAGTATTTCCCCGACTAGCGCACAAGAGACCCAGTACTTC | NA | 16 | TRBD2 | TRBJ2-5 | TRBV19
CASSPLEGLAGLYF | TGTGCCAGCAGCCCCTTGGAGGGACTAGCGGGTTTGTACTTC | many | 14 | TRBD2 | TRBJ2-7 | TRBV3-1/TRBV3-2